The 29 T cell receptor beta chains reported below all come from one sample, sequenced in a study of PD-1 blockade in classical Hodgkin lymphoma. All trial patients relapsed after autologous stem cell transplantation. TCRdb's table, derived via immunoSEQ multiplex PCR, lists solely in-frame clones and lacks some. This table has 20,000 to 30,000 clones, about 80% appearing once. Sequenced material: peripheral blood mononuclear cells (PBMCs), taken at baseline. The source is a human donor with classical Hodgkin lymphoma.

The CDR3 region is CASSSGGEGGEKLFF. As DNA, the CDR3 is TGTGCCAGCAGCTCCGGGGGGGAGGGAGGTGAAAAACTGTTTTTT. J is TRBJ1-4 and V is TRBV21-1. TRBV21-1 is tagged as a pseudogene. CDR3 length equals 15 residues.

V usage is TRBV4-3 and J usage is TRBJ1-2; a weak D match, TRBD1 (6 bases). The CDR3 loop spans 16 amino acids. Germline CDR1 reads LGHNA; CDR2 reads YSLEER. Trimming pared 0 bases from V and 8 bases from J, leaving 19 bases between. The CDR3 coding sequence is TGCGCCAGCAGCCAAGACACCGGGACAATCGGGTCAGGCTACACCTTC. This sequence encodes CASSQDTGTIGSGYTF.

This chain links TRBV9 with TRBJ1-2; TRBD1 aligns across 9 bases. The CDR3 has 14 amino acids. The J segment lost 12 bases and the V segment lost 3 bases, leaving 12 bases of the junction unmatched. Germline V gene data show CDR1 as SGDLS and CDR2 as YYNGEE. The chain's CDR3 is CASSASVTGGFDTF. In nucleotides, the CDR3 is TGTGCCAGCAGCGCATCCGTCACAGGGGGCTTCGACACCTTC.

The genes are TRBV18 and TRBJ1-3; D is ambiguous. From germline, CDR1 is KGHSH and CDR2 LQKENI. V lost 6 bases to trimming and J lost 2 bases, with 17 bases between them. This CDR3 is built from 16 residues. The chain's CDR3 is CASSPKVRGAGNTIYF. DNA for the CDR3: TGTGCCAGCTCTCCCAAGGTGCGGGGAGCTGGAAACACCATATATTTT.

The chain combines TRBV7-2 with TRBJ2-5; D assignment may be TRBD1 or TRBD2 (6 bases each). With 2 bases removed from V and 3 bases from J, the gap between germline ends came to 10 bases. Germline V gives CDR1 SGHTA, CDR2 FQGNSA. The CDR3 sequence is 14 residues long. The CDR3 DNA follows: TGTGCCAGCAGCTTATTAAGGGGGGAAGAGACCCAGTACTTC. Amino acid sequence: CASSLLRGEETQYF.

This clone was picked up a small number of times. V usage is TRBV18 and J usage is TRBJ1-2; 7 bases align to TRBD1. Per germline, CDR1 KGHSH and CDR2 LQKENI. CDR3 length: 12 amino acids. With 2 bases clipped from V and 8 bases from J, the junction kept 2 bases outside the gene matches. DNA for the CDR3: TGTGCCAGCTCACCAGACAGGGAGGGCTACACCTTC. It translates to CASSPDREGYTF.

The J gene is TRBJ1-1, the V gene TRBV7-8; D remains ambiguous. Trimming cost V 3 bases and J 7 bases, with 6 bases left between them. The germline V gene encodes CDR1 SGHVS and CDR2 FQNEAQ. CDR3 size: 11 residues. CDR3 sequence: CASSFKGEAFF. In DNA form, the CDR3 reads TGTGCCAGCAGCTTCAAAGGTGAAGCTTTCTTT.

This clone was seen a single time. This chain links TRBV4-2 with TRBJ1-1; D is uncertain. CDR3 size: 15 residues. Trimming took 3 bases from V and 0 from J, leaving 11 bases between them. Germline V CDR1 and CDR2: LGHNA, YNFKEQ. The CDR3 sequence: CASSQSSLLNTEAFF. The CDR3 nucleotides are TGTGCCAGCAGCCAGTCCAGCTTGTTGAACACTGAAGCTTTCTTT.

This clone has just a few counts. The chain uses TRBV27 and TRBJ2-6, with D possibly being TRBD1 (6 bases). CDR1 is MNHEY, CDR2 SMNVEV, per germline (reference sequence). The CDR3 totals 18 residues. V lost 2 bases and J lost 1, with 15 bases in between. The chain's CDR3 is CASSLGLDRASGANVLTF. CDR3 in DNA: TGTGCCAGCAGTTTAGGGCTGGACAGAGCTTCTGGGGCCAACGTCCTGACTTTC.

This clone has a single count. This chain connects TRBV13 to TRBJ2-1; D possibly corresponds to TRBD1 (6 bases). The CDR3 consists of 13 residues. V was pared by 5 bases and J by 8 bases, with 13 bases between. Germline assignment: CDR1 PRHDT and CDR2 FYEKMQ (reference sequence). Written as DNA, the CDR3 is TGTGCCAGCAGCCCGCCACAGGGCGATGAGCAGTTCTTC. It yields the protein CASSPPQGDEQFF.

This clone has a handful of counts. The gene calls are TRBV7-9 and TRBJ1-5, with D uncertain. The CDR3 loop spans 13 amino acids. The V end lost 2 bases, the J end lost 3 bases, and 5 bases lay between the germline ends. Germline lookup yields CDR1 SEHNR and CDR2 FQNEAQ (reference sequence). The CDR3 region has the DNA TGTGCCAGCAGCTTATCTTACAATCAGCCCCAGCATTTT. This codes for CASSLSYNQPQHF.

The sample holds a few counts of this clone. This chain connects TRBV2 to TRBJ2-2; D gene uncertain. Trimming removed 7 bases at V and 6 bases at J, with 21 bases between. The germline V gene has CDR1 SNHLY and CDR2 FYNNEI. CDR3 size: 16 residues. CDR3 bases: TGTGCCAGCACTCCGACCCTCAGTCTCCAGGCCGGGGAGCTGTTTTTT. Translated, it gives CASTPTLSLQAGELFF.

The genes are TRBV7-2 and TRBJ2-2; TRBD2 aligns across 7 bases. Germline V gene sequence: CDR1 SGHTA, CDR2 FQGNSA. This CDR3 spans 14 amino acids. Trimming removed 1 base from V and 4 bases from J; junction bases left unmatched: 0. CDR3 residues: CASSLVAGTGELFF. DNA of the CDR3: TGTGCCAGCAGCTTAGTAGCGGGCACCGGGGAGCTGTTTTTT.

The rearrangement uses TRBV11-2 and TRBJ2-1; the match to TRBD2 covers 12 bases. Germline V gene lookup returns CDR1 SGHAT and CDR2 FQNNGV. V was clipped by 5 bases and J by 3 bases; unmatched bases: 14. CDR3 length equals 19 residues. Written as DNA, the CDR3 is TGTGCCAGCAGCACTAATCCCCGACTAGCGGGGGCAAACTACAATGAGCAGTTCTTC. This codes for CASSTNPRLAGANYNEQFF.

The rearrangement uses TRBV11-1 and TRBJ1-1; a weak D match, TRBD1 (5 bases). This CDR3 contains 14 residues. Germline assignment: CDR1 SGHAT and CDR2 FQDESV (reference sequence). V lost 3 bases and J 4 bases, leaving 12 bases between the germline ends. The CDR3, as DNA: TGTGCCAGCAGCTTCGGGGGGGTCGGCACTGAAGCTTTCTTT. Translated, it gives CASSFGGVGTEAFF.

V is TRBV15 and J is TRBJ1-2, with no clear D. Germline CDR1 reads LNHNV; CDR2 reads YYDKDF (reference sequence). The V end was cut by 6 bases, the J end by 8 bases, with 16 bases between. This CDR3 is built from 13 residues. The CDR3 region has the DNA TGTGCCACCAGGTCGAGTAGGGCTGGCGGCTACACCTTC. Translation gives CATRSSRAGGYTF.

The chain has TRBV10-3 and TRBJ2-3; D gene uncertain. Trimming stripped 6 bases from V and 1 base from J, with 5 bases between. From germline, CDR1 is ENHRY and CDR2 SYGVKD. The length of the CDR3 is 12 residues. DNA of the CDR3: TGTGCCATCAGCCTCGGCACAGATACGCAGTATTTT. It translates to CAISLGTDTQYF.

The gene calls are TRBV6-6 and TRBJ2-7, with D perhaps matching TRBD1 (5 bases). The CDR3 has 13 amino acids. Trimming took off 0 bases at V and 6 bases at J, with 9 bases between the two ends. Germline loops: CDR1 MNHNY, CDR2 SVGAGI (reference sequence). The CDR3 DNA follows: TGTGCCAGCAGTTACTCCGACAGTTTCGAGCAGTACTTC. Residues: CASSYSDSFEQYF.

This chain joins TRBV27 and TRBJ2-1, with D unclear. Germline V CDR1 and CDR2: MNHEY, SMNVEV (reference sequence). The CDR3 has 14 amino acids. V lost 2 bases and J lost 7, with 12 bases in between. CDR3 protein: CASSLGSLGNEQFF. CDR3 bases: TGTGCCAGCAGTTTAGGATCGCTTGGGAATGAGCAGTTCTTC.

V is TRBV7-2 and J is TRBJ2-1, with D hard to call. Germline assignment: CDR1 SGHTA and CDR2 FQGNSA. V lost 3 bases, J lost 15 bases, and 12 bases lay in between. CDR3 size: 11 residues. Here the CDR3 DNA reads TGTGCCAGCAGCTTCCTTAATGATCCGTTCTTC. Its translation is CASSFLNDPFF.

V usage is TRBV2 and J usage is TRBJ2-2; 9 bases fit TRBD1. The CDR3 sequence is 15 residues long. Looked up from germline, CDR1 is SNHLY and CDR2 is FYNNEI. The trim removed 4 bases at V and 7 bases at J, leaving 7 bases unmatched. This chain's CDR3 is CASSVGTGIGGELFF. CDR3 in DNA: TGTGCCAGCAGTGTAGGGACAGGGATTGGCGGGGAGCTGTTTTTT. Full variable domain (remainder filled in from reference TRBV2 and TRBJ2-2): EPEVTQTPSHQVTQMGQEVILRCVPISNHLYFYWYRQILGQKVEFLVSFYNNEISEKSEIFDDQFSVERPDGSNFTLKIRSTKLEDSAMYFCASSVGTGIGGELFFGEGSRLTVL.

The rearrangement joins TRBV19 to TRBJ2-7; D is undetermined. V shed 5 bases and J shed 3 bases, with 11 bases lying between them. Germline V gene sequence: CDR1 LNHDA, CDR2 SQIVND (reference sequence). The CDR3 consists of 13 residues. The CDR3 is CASSRNEYYEQYF. The CDR3, as DNA: TGTGCCAGTAGTCGAAACGAATACTACGAGCAGTACTTC.

This chain uses TRBV9 with TRBJ1-1; the D is unclear. Germline V gene lookup returns CDR1 SGDLS and CDR2 YYNGEE. The CDR3 has 13 amino acids. Between the trimmed V and J ends, which lost 0 bases and 3 bases, there was a span of 6 bases. The CDR3 bases are TGTGCCAGCAGCGTAGGCTATTACACTGAAGCTTTCTTT. This gives the protein CASSVGYYTEAFF.

The V and J genes are TRBV28 and TRBJ1-2; a possible D gene is TRBD1 (6 bases). Per the germline V gene, CDR1 is MDHEN and CDR2 is SYDVKM. The CDR3 totals 14 residues. The V gene lost 7 bases and the J gene lost 8 bases, with 20 bases spanning the gap. The CDR3 sequence is CASIASLGGRGYTF. As DNA, the CDR3 is TGTGCCAGCATCGCAAGCCTCGGGGGGCGAGGCTACACCTTC.

This CDR3 is CSVEVRGANSGANVLTF. Written as DNA, the CDR3 is TGCAGCGTTGAAGTCAGGGGGGCGAACTCTGGGGCCAACGTCCTGACTTTC. The rearrangement links TRBV29-1 to TRBJ2-6; TRBD1 might be the D (7 bases). Trimming took off 1 base at V and 0 bases at J, with 13 bases between the two ends. CDR3 length: 17 amino acids. The germline gives CDR1 SQVTM, CDR2 ANQGSEA.

This clone rates as medium-sized. This chain connects TRBV7-2 to TRBJ1-6; D is uncertain. Germline V gene data show CDR1 as SGHTA and CDR2 as FQGNSA. Deletions cut 2 bases from V and 6 bases from J, with 8 bases between. This CDR3 has 14 amino acids. The CDR3 DNA follows: TGTGCCAGCAGCTTATGGAGGGTTAATTCACCCCTCCACTTT. Translating it yields CASSLWRVNSPLHF.

The rearrangement uses TRBV4-3 and TRBJ2-3; 7 bases agree with TRBD1. V was pared by 1 base and J by 9 bases, with 10 bases of the junction left unmatched. Germline-derived CDR1 and CDR2 are LGHNA and YSLEER. This CDR3 comprises 15 residues. The DNA of the CDR3 is TGCGCCAGCAGCCAAGTTATAGGGGGCGATCGGACGCAGTATTTT. Its protein product is CASSQVIGGDRTQYF.

This sequence joins TRBV7-2 and TRBJ1-3; D is uncertain. Germline CDR1 reads SGHTA; CDR2 reads FQGNSA. The CDR3 runs 17 residues. Trimming stripped 4 bases from V and 0 bases from J, with 16 bases between. Here the CDR3 reads CASSSPSAGASGNTIYF. CDR3 sequence (DNA): TGTGCCAGCAGCTCTCCCTCGGCGGGAGCCTCTGGAAACACCATATATTTT.

The CDR3 DNA follows: TGTGCCAGCAGTTTCAATCAAAAAATGAACACTGAAGCTTTCTTT. Its protein is CASSFNQKMNTEAFF. This chain links TRBV27 with TRBJ1-1; the D is unclear. CDR1 is MNHEY, CDR2 SMNVEV, per germline (reference sequence). The CDR3 contains 15 residues. The V and J ends lost 3 bases and 0 bases respectively, with 11 bases between them.